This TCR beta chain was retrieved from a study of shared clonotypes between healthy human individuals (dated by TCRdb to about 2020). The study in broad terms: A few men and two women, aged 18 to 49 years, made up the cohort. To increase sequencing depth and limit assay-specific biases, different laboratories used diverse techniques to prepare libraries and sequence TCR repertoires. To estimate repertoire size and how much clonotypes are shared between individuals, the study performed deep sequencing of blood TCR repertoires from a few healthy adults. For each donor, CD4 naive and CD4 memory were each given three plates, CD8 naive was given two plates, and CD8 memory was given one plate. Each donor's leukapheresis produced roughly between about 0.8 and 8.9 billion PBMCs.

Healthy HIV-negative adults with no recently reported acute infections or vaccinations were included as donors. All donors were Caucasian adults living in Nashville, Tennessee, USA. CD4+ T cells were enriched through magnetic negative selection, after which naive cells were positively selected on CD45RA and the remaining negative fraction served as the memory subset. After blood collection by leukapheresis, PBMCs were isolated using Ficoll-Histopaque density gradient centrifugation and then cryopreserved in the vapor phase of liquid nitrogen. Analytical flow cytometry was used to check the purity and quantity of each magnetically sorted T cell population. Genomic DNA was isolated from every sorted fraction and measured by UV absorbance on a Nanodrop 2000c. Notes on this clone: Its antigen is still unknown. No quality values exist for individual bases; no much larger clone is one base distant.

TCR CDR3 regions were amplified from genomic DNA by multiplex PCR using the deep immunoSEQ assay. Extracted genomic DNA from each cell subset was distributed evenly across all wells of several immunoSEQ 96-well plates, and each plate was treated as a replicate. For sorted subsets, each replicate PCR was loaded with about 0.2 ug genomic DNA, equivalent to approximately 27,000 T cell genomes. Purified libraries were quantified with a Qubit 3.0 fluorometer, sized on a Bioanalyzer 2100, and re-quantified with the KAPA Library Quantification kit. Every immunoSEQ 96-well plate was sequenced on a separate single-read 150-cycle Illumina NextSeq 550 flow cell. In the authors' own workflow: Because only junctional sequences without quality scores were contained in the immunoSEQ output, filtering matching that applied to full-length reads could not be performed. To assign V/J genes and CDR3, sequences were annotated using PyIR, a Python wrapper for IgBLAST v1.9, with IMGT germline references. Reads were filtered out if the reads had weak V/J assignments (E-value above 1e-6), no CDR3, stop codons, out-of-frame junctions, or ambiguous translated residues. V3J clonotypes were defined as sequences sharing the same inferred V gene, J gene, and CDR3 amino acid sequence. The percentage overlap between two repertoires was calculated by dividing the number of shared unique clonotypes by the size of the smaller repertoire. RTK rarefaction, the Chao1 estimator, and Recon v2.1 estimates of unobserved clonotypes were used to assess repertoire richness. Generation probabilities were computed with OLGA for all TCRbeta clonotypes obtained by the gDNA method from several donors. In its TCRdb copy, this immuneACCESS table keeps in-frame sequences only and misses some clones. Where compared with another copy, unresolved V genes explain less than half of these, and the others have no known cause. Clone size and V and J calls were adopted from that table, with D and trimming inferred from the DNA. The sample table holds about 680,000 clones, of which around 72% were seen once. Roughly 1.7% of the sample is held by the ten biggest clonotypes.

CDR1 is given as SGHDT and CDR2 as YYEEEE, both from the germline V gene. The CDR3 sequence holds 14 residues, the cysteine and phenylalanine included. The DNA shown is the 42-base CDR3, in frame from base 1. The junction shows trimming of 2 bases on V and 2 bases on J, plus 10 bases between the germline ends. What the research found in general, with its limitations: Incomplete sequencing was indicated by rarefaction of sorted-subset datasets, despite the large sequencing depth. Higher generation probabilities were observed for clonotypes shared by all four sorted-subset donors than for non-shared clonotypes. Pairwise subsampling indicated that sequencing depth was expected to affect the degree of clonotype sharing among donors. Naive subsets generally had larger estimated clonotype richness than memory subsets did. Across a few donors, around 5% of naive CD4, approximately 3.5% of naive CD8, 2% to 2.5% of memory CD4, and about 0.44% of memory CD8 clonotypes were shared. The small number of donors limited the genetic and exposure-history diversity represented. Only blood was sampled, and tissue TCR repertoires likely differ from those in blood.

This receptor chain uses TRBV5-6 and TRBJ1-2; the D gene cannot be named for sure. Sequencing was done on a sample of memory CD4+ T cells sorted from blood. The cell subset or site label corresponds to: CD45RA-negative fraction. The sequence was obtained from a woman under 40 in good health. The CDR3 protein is CASSFALRNYGYTF. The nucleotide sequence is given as TGTGCCAGCAGCTTCGCCTTAAGAAACTATGGCTACACCTTC.